The 18 T cell receptor beta chains below all came from one sample that was sequenced in a study of PD-1 blockade in classical Hodgkin lymphoma. As for time point: cycle 4 day 1 (C4D1), after less than 7 weeks of nivolumab. Every patient had relapsed following autologous stem cell transplantation, and cohorts differed in brentuximab vedotin exposure. TCRdb's table, derived via immunoSEQ multiplex PCR, lists solely in-frame clones and lacks some. The sample carries over 70,000 clones, just over 90% recorded once. Sequenced here: peripheral blood mononuclear cells (PBMCs), sampled before the fourth cycle of nivolumab. These receptor sequences come from a human donor with classical Hodgkin lymphoma.

This chain connects TRBV11-2 to TRBJ2-4; no firm D call. Germline V gives CDR1 SGHAT, CDR2 FQNNGV. The CDR3 sequence is 13 residues long. The V gene lost 2 bases and the J gene lost 9 bases, with 11 bases spanning the gap. The CDR3 bases are TGTGCCAGCAGCTTACACCCGGATAGCATTCAGTACTTC. Its translation is CASSLHPDSIQYF.

The genes are TRBV5-5 and TRBJ2-1, with D possibly matching TRBD2 (5 bases). The CDR3 spans 16 residues. CDR1 is SGHKS, CDR2 YYEKEE, per germline (reference sequence). V gave up 4 bases and J gave up 5 bases, with 19 bases separating them. CDR3 nucleotide sequence: TGTGCCAGCAGCGTGGAGACTAATGTGGCGAACAATGAGCAGTTCTTC. Encoded protein: CASSVETNVANNEQFF.

DNA of the CDR3: TGCGCCAGCAGCTCTGGAGGGACAGTAGTTAATGAGCAGTTCTTC. The encoded protein is CASSSGGTVVNEQFF. The rearrangement links TRBV5-1 to TRBJ2-1; tentative D call: TRBD1 (7 bases). The CDR3 contains 15 residues. CDR1 is SGHRS and CDR2 is YFSETQ in the germline V gene. V was cut by 3 bases and J by 7 bases, with 17 bases left in between.

V usage is TRBV5-1 and J usage is TRBJ2-7; 9 bases align to TRBD2. In germline, CDR1 is SGHRS, CDR2 YFSETQ. The junction had 6 bases not matched to a gene; V was cut back by 4 bases and J by 4 bases. The CDR3 runs to 14 residues. As DNA, the CDR3 is TGCGCCAGCAGCGGGGGACTAGCTCCATACGAGCAGTACTTC. Translation: CASSGGLAPYEQYF.

The chain recombines TRBV12-5 with TRBJ2-7; TRBD2 matches at 7 bases. This CDR3 is 13 amino acids long. J lost 6 bases, V lost 6 bases, and 8 bases had no gene match. CDR1 is LGHNT and CDR2 is FRNRAP in the germline V gene. The CDR3 reads CASGPLGGVEQYF. DNA of the CDR3: TGTGCTAGTGGCCCCCTGGGGGGGGTCGAGCAGTACTTC. The full variable domain, in which reference TRBV12-5 and TRBJ2-7 provide the parts outside the CDR3, is DARVTQTPRHKVTEMGQEVTMRCQPILGHNTVFWYRQTMMQGLELLAYFRNRAPLDDSGMPKDRFSAEMPDATLATLKIQPSEPRDSAVYFCASGPLGGVEQYFGPGTRLTVT.

This sequence joins TRBV5-6 and TRBJ2-3, with D perhaps matching TRBD2 (6 bases). Deletions cut 0 bases from V and 3 bases from J, with 14 bases between. This CDR3 comprises 16 residues. Germline values: CDR1 SGHDT, CDR2 YYEEEE. CDR3 in amino acids: CASSLASNLATDTQYF. The CDR3 bases are TGTGCCAGCAGCTTGGCATCTAATCTAGCGACAGATACGCAGTATTTT.

The CDR3 DNA follows: TGTGCCTGGAGTGGTCGGGGGGGCTCGAATCAGCCCCAGCATTTT. Protein sequence: CAWSGRGGSNQPQHF. The V and J genes are TRBV30 and TRBJ1-5, with a tentative D call TRBD1 (6 bases). Trimming pared 1 base from V and 4 bases from J, leaving 14 bases between. CDR3 length: 15 amino acids. The germline CDR1 and CDR2 sequences are GTSNPN and SVGIG (reference sequence). Filled out from reference TRBV30 and TRBJ1-5, the complete variable domain reads SQTIHQWPATLVQPVGSPLSLECTVEGTSNPNLYWYRQAAGRGLQLLFYSVGIGQISSEVPQNLSASRPQDRQFILSSKKLLLSDSGFYLCAWSGRGGSNQPQHFGDGTRLSIL.

The DNA of the CDR3 is TGTGCCTGGAGGGCTAGCGGGGGGGGCAATGAGCAGTTCTTC. Translating it yields CAWRASGGGNEQFF. The genes are TRBV30 and TRBJ2-1; TRBD2 agrees at 12 bases. Unmatched junction bases numbered 3, after V lost 3 bases and J lost 6 bases. CDR3 size: 14 residues. The V gene's germline CDR1 is GTSNPN and CDR2 SVGIG (reference sequence).

The CDR3 nucleotides are TGTGCCAGCAGCTCCTCCGGGACAGGGTATGAGCAGTACTTC. It is translated as CASSSSGTGYEQYF. V usage is TRBV5-4 and J usage is TRBJ2-7; 9 bases are a match to TRBD1. The V gene end was trimmed by 3 bases and the J gene end by 7 bases; junction bases not matched to a gene: 8. Germline-derived CDR1 and CDR2 are SGHNT and YYREEE (reference sequence). The CDR3 covers 14 residues.

The V and J genes are TRBV28 and TRBJ1-1; weak D call: TRBD1 (5 bases). Germline loops: CDR1 MDHEN, CDR2 SYDVKM. The CDR3 is 15 amino acids. Trimming pared 3 bases from V and 4 bases from J, leaving 15 bases between. The CDR3 loop is CASSFLGREGTEAFF. In DNA form, the CDR3 reads TGTGCCAGCAGTTTCTTGGGCAGGGAAGGCACTGAAGCTTTCTTT.

The chain links TRBV19 to TRBJ2-1; maybe TRBD1 (5 bases). This CDR3 region has 17 residues. The germline V gene encodes CDR1 LNHDA and CDR2 SQIVND (reference sequence). V shed 5 bases and J shed 0 bases, with 17 bases lying between them. The CDR3 DNA is TGTGCCAGTAGTTTTCCGACGACAGTCTTCTCCTACAATGAGCAGTTCTTC. The encoded protein is CASSFPTTVFSYNEQFF. Supplemented by reference TRBV19 and TRBJ2-1, the full variable domain reads DGGITQSPKYLFRKEGQNVTLSCEQNLNHDAMYWYRQDPGQGLRLIYYSQIVNDFQKGDIAEGYSVSREKKESFPLTVTSAQKNPTAFYLCASSFPTTVFSYNEQFFGPGTRLTVL.

This sequence joins TRBV4-2 and TRBJ2-2; weak D call: TRBD2 (6 bases). CDR1 LGHNA and CDR2 YNFKEQ come from the germline V gene. The germline V and J ends were trimmed by 7 bases and 5 bases, with 11 bases remaining between them. CDR3 length: 13 residues. CDR3 region: CASNLARTGELFF. The CDR3 DNA is TGTGCCAGCAACCTAGCGAGGACCGGGGAGCTGTTTTTT.

J is TRBJ1-2 and V is TRBV18; no clear D gene. The CDR3 loop spans 12 amino acids. V lost 0 bases, J lost 10 bases, and 9 bases lay in between. The germline gives CDR1 KGHSH, CDR2 LQKENI. This CDR3 reads CASSPPQRIYTF. In nucleotides, the CDR3 is TGTGCCAGCTCACCACCTCAACGGATCTACACCTTC.

In this sample, this clone turned up many times. This chain connects TRBV4-1 to TRBJ1-5; D is unresolved. This CDR3 is 14 amino acids long. Trimming took off 3 bases at V and 0 bases at J, with 6 bases between the two ends. Germline assignment: CDR1 MGHRA and CDR2 YSYEKL. CDR3 protein: CASSQDFSNQPQHF. Written as DNA, the CDR3 is TGCGCCAGCAGCCAGGACTTTAGCAATCAGCCCCAGCATTTT.

This chain links TRBV9 with TRBJ2-1, with 15 bases identical to TRBD2. V shed 7 bases, J shed 7 bases, and the junction held 3 bases outside the gene matches. Germline lookup yields CDR1 SGDLS and CDR2 YYNGEE. The CDR3 covers 14 residues. The CDR3 coding sequence is TGTGCCAGCGGGACTAGCGGGGGGAAAAATGAGCAGTTCTTC. Encoded protein: CASGTSGGKNEQFF.

The genes are TRBV4-2 and TRBJ2-3; 11 bases agree with TRBD2. Germline CDR1 and CDR2: LGHNA and YNFKEQ. After removal of 8 bases from V and 3 bases from J, the junction contained 7 bases not matched to a gene. This CDR3 spans 15 amino acids. The DNA for the CDR3 is TGTGCCAGCGGAATGACTAGCGGGGAGACAGATACGCAGTATTTT. Protein: CASGMTSGETDTQYF.

The V call is TRBV7-2, the J call TRBJ2-1; D gene unclear. CDR3 size: 17 residues. CDR1 and CDR2 from the germline V gene are SGHTA and FQGNSA. V dropped 0 bases and J dropped 8 bases, with 20 bases sitting between them. Here the CDR3 reads CASSLAHWTLSEDEQFF. CDR3 DNA sequence: TGTGCCAGCAGCTTAGCGCACTGGACCCTAAGCGAGGATGAGCAGTTCTTC.

This chain links TRBV19 with TRBJ1-4, with 10 nucleotides matching TRBD1. The germline CDR1 and CDR2 sequences are LNHDA and SQIVND (reference sequence). The V and J ends lost 10 bases and 6 bases, in that order; junction bases with no gene match: 5. The CDR3 contains 13 residues. The CDR3 sequence: CATTGTGDEKLFF. In DNA, the CDR3 is TGTGCCACCACCGGGACAGGGGATGAAAAACTGTTTTTT.